Below are 19 T cell receptor beta chains sequenced from a single sample in a study of post-analysis software for immune sequencing data. Broader study findings: Controls showed lower frequencies than patients for 5 or 6 TRBV segments, and TRBV5-6, TRBV5-1 and TRBV20-1 were among these.

These TCRs' antigens remain unknown. cDNA libraries for TCR beta contained unique molecular identifiers. TCRdb used MiXCR to reprocess the PCR reads, holding one entry per CDR3 protein. The table has 180,000 or so distinct CDR3 sequences, approximately 28% seen once. Source material: blood. These receptors all come from a girl aged 2 to 17 with multiple sclerosis.

This clonotype was recorded many times. V gene TRBV7-8 combines with J gene TRBJ2-3, with 9 bases fitting TRBD2. Germline loops: CDR1 SGHVS, CDR2 FQNEAQ. This CDR3 is built from 15 residues. J gave up 4 bases and V 3 bases, and 5 bases lay outside the gene matches. The CDR3 spells CASSFWRGGPDTQYF. The CDR3 DNA reads as TGTGCCAGCAGCTTCTGGCGGGGGGGCCCAGATACGCAGTATTTT.

This chain uses TRBV6-5 with TRBJ2-6; perhaps TRBD1 as D (6 bases). The CDR3 has 18 residues. Germline V gene lookup returns CDR1 MNHEY and CDR2 SVGAGI. V lost 1 base, J lost 0 bases, and 13 bases lay in between. The CDR3 sequence is CASSYYGGGYSGANVLTF. CDR3 DNA sequence: TGTGCCAGCAGTTACTATGGGGGCGGATACTCTGGGGCCAACGTCCTGACTTTC.

This clonotype was seen more than once but under ten times. The gene calls are TRBV5-1 and TRBJ1-6, with D possibly being TRBD1 (5 bases). V gave up 1 base and J gave up 7 bases, with 9 bases separating them. CDR1 is SGHRS, CDR2 YFSETQ, per germline. The CDR3 is 14 residues long. The CDR3 bases are TGCGCCAGCAGCTTGCCAGGGACCAATTCACCCCTCCACTTT. As protein: CASSLPGTNSPLHF.

Of note for this clonotype: A clone one base away is much larger, so this may be a read error. The chain recombines TRBV6-5 with TRBJ2-7; 7 nucleotides line up with TRBD2. With 5 bases clipped from V and 3 bases from J, the junction kept 1 base outside the gene matches. Germline values: CDR1 MNHEY, CDR2 SVGAGI. The length of the CDR3 is 12 residues. The CDR3: CASSRDYYEQYV. CDR3 coding DNA: TGTGCCAGCAGTAGGGACTACTACGAGCAGTACGTC.

With regard to this clonotype: One end of the junction is discordant with germline, which a read error may explain. CDR3 in DNA: TGTGCCAACAGCCCGAGCACAGATACGCAGTATTTT. Protein sequence: CANSPSTDTQYF. The chain combines TRBV11-2 with TRBJ2-3; D uncertain. CDR3 size: 12 residues. In germline, CDR1 is SGHAT, CDR2 FQNNGV. The full variable domain, its missing parts supplied by reference TRBV11-2 and TRBJ2-3, is EAGVAQSPRYKIIEKRQSVAFWCNPISGHATLYWYQQILGQGPKLLIQFQNNGVVDDSQLPKDRFSAERLKGVDSTLKIQPAKLEDSAVYLCANSPSTDTQYFGPGTRLTVL.

This chain joins TRBV11-2 and TRBJ1-4; possible D gene TRBD1, 5 bases. The CDR3 extends over 17 amino acids. Germline CDR1 reads SGHAT; CDR2 reads FQNNGV. V was shortened by 5 bases and J by 2 bases, with 18 bases between the two germline ends. The CDR3: CASSRTGGWATNEKLFF. The DNA of the CDR3 is TGTGCCAGCAGCCGTACAGGCGGTTGGGCGACTAATGAAAAACTGTTTTTT.

In its sample, this clonotype was seen a few times. A much larger clone differs by one base, so this may be a read error. The J gene is TRBJ2-1, the V gene TRBV20-1; 8 nucleotides match TRBD1. The CDR3 spans 14 residues. CDR1 and CDR2 (germline): DFQATT, SNEGSKA (reference sequence). V was clipped by 3 bases and J by 13 bases; unmatched bases: 14. CDR3 amino acids: CSASPDRGLKTQFF. CDR3 coding DNA: TGCAGTGCTAGTCCCGACAGGGGTTTGAAGACCCAGTTCTTC.

This clonotype was detected ten times or more. The genes are TRBV29-1 and TRBJ2-7; TRBD1 matches at 8 bases. Germline lookup yields CDR1 SQVTM and CDR2 ANQGSEA. This CDR3 region has 13 residues. V shed 6 bases, J shed 4 bases, and the junction held 8 bases outside the gene matches. The CDR3 DNA sequence: TGCAGCGTAATGAGACAGGGGTTTTACGAGCAGTACTTC. Translated, it gives CSVMRQGFYEQYF.

The chain couples TRBV5-1 to TRBJ1-2; 9 nucleotides align to TRBD1. The ends lost 4 bases at V and 2 bases at J; junction bases unmatched: 6. CDR3 length equals 15 residues. In germline, CDR1 is SGHRS, CDR2 YFSETQ. CDR3 bases: TGCGCCAGCAGCGCTCGGACAGGGGAGAACTATGGCTACACCTTC. Residues: CASSARTGENYGYTF. Full variable domain (outside the CDR3, taken from reference TRBV5-1 and TRBJ1-2): KAGVTQTPRYLIKTRGQQVTLSCSPISGHRSVSWYQQTPGQGLQFLFEYFSETQRNKGNFPGRFSGRQFSNSRSEMNVSTLELGDSALYLCASSARTGENYGYTFGSGTRLTVV.

This clonotype came up a few times. The rearrangement links TRBV3-1 to TRBJ1-1; 9 bases align to TRBD1. The CDR3 is made up of 17 amino acids. Germline CDR1 is LGHDT and CDR2 is YNNKEL (reference sequence). The V gene end was trimmed by 1 base and the J gene end by 0 bases; junction bases not matched to a gene: 6. For the CDR3, the DNA is TGTGCCAGCAGCCAAGCCGGGACAGGGAAGATGAACACTGAAGCTTTCTTT. This sequence encodes CASSQAGTGKMNTEAFF.

The chain uses TRBV5-1 and TRBJ2-1, with D possibly matching TRBD1 (6 bases). The CDR3 loop spans 14 amino acids. V lost 0 bases, J lost 5 bases, and 9 bases lay in between. The V gene's germline CDR1 is SGHRS and CDR2 YFSETQ. CDR3 amino acids: CASSLAKGDNEQFF. CDR3 DNA: TGCGCCAGCAGCTTGGCCAAGGGGGACAATGAGCAGTTCTTC.

This sequence joins TRBV12-3 or TRBV12-4 and TRBJ2-5, with a weak D call TRBD1 (5 bases). CDR3 size: 13 residues. V was cut by 4 bases and J by 3 bases, with 9 bases left in between. The CDR3 is CASSSGKKETQYF. CDR3 DNA: TGTGCCAGCAGTTCAGGGAAAAAAGAGACCCAGTACTTC.

CDR3 coding DNA: TGCGCCAGTTTCGGCCTCTCTGGGGCCAACGTCCTGACTTTC. Amino acids: CASFGLSGANVLTF. The chain links TRBV5-1 to TRBJ2-6; no firm D call. In germline, CDR1 is SGHRS, CDR2 YFSETQ. This CDR3 has 14 amino acids. V was clipped by 8 bases and J by 0 bases, with 9 bases between them.

The chain is built from TRBV20-1 and TRBJ1-1, with a weak D call TRBD1 (5 bases). In germline, CDR1 is DFQATT, CDR2 SNEGSKA (reference sequence). The CDR3 spans 12 residues. V lost 3 bases and J 5 bases, leaving 10 bases between the germline ends. The CDR3 DNA sequence: TGCAGTGCTAGCCAGGGTAATACTGAAGCTTTCTTT. Amino acids: CSASQGNTEAFF.

Remarks on this clonotype: A much larger clone differs by one base, so this may be a read error. This chain's CDR3 is CSVERSTGLFF. Here the CDR3 DNA reads TGCAGCGTTGAGAGATCGACCGGACTGTTTTTT. The V call is TRBV29-1, the J call TRBJ1-4; D is ambiguous. V was pared by 3 bases and J by 13 bases, with 12 bases between. The germline gives CDR1 SQVTM, CDR2 ANQGSEA. CDR3 length: 11 residues.

CDR3 DNA sequence: TGTGCCGGCAACCAAGATCCCGAGGAACCCGAAAGCTCCTACGAGCAGTACTTC. Encoded protein: CAGNQDPEEPESSYEQYF. The chain recombines TRBV3-1 with TRBJ2-7; D is uncertain. Germline V CDR1 and CDR2: LGHDT, YNNKEL (reference sequence). The length of the CDR3 is 18 residues. Trimming cost V 11 bases and J 0 bases, with 29 bases left between them.

Ten or more counts support this clonotype. The CDR3 sequence: CASSQGKAYEQYF. The CDR3 DNA sequence: TGTGCCAGCAGCCAGGGGAAGGCCTACGAGCAGTACTTC. V gene TRBV6-6 combines with J gene TRBJ2-7; D might be TRBD1 (6 bases). This CDR3 has 13 residues. Germline-derived CDR1 and CDR2 are MNHNY and SVGAGI (reference sequence). Trimming removed 6 bases at V and 2 bases at J, with 11 bases between.

A remark on this clonotype: A much larger clonotype is one base distant, so this may be a read error. V is TRBV15 and J is TRBJ2-1; TRBD2 might be the D (6 bases). The CDR3 is made up of 15 amino acids. CDR1 LNHNV and CDR2 YYDKDF come from the germline V gene (reference sequence). The CDR3 sequence: CATSRKAGSYDEQFF. The CDR3 region has the DNA TGTGCCACCAGCAGAAAAGCGGGCTCCTACGATGAGCAGTTCTTC.

As for this clonotype: A single base separates this from a much larger clone, so it may be a read error. In nucleotides, the CDR3 is TGTGCCAGCAGTTTTTGGCTCTGCGAGCAGTACTTC. It yields the protein CASSFWLCEQYF. The chain couples TRBV12-3 or TRBV12-4 to TRBJ2-7; D not certain. Trimming stripped 3 bases from V and 6 bases from J, with 9 bases between. The CDR3 spans 12 residues.